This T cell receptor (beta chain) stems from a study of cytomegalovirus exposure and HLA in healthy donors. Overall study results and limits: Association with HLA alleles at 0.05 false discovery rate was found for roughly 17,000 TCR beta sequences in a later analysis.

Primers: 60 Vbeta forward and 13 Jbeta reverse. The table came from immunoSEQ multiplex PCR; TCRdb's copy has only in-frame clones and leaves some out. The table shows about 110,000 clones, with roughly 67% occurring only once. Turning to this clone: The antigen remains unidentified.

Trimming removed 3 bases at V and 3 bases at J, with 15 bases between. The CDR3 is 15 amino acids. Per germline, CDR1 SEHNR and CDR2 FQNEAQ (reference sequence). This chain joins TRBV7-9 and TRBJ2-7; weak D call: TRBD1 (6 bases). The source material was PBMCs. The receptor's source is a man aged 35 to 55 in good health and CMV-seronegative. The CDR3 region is CASSFGFRQVYEQYF. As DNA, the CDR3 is TGTGCCAGCAGCTTTGGGTTCCGACAGGTCTACGAGCAGTACTTC. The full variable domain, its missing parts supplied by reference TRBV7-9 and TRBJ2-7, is DTGVSQNPRHKITKRGQNVTFRCDPISEHNRLYWYRQTLGQGPEFLTYFQNEAQLEKSRLLSDRFSAERPKGSFSTLEIQRTEQGDSAMYLCASSFGFRQVYEQYFGPGTRLTVT.